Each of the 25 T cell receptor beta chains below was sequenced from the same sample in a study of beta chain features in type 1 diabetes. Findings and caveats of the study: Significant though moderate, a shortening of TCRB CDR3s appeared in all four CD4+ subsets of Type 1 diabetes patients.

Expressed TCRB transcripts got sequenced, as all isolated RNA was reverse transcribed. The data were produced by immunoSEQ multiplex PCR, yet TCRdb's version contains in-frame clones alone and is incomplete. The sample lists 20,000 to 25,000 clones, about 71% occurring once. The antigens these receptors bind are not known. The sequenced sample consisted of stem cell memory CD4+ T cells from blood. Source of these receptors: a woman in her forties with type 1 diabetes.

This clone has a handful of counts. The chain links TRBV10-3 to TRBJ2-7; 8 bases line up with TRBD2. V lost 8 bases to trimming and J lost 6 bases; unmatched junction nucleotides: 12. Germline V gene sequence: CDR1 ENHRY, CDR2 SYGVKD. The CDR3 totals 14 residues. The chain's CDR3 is CAIGGGEREPEQYF. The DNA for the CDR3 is TGTGCCATCGGGGGGGGCGAGCGGGAGCCCGAGCAGTACTTC.

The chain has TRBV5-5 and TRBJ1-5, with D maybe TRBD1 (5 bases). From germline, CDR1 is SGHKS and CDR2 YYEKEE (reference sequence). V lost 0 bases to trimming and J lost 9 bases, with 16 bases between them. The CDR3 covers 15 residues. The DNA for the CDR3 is TGTGCCAGCAGCTTGGAGGACACCGTCCCCCGGCCCCAGCATTTT. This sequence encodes CASSLEDTVPRPQHF.

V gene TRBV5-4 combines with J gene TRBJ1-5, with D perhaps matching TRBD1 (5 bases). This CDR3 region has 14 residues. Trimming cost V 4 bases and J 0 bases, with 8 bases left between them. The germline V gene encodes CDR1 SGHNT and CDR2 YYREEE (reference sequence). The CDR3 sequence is CASSQTDSNQPQHF. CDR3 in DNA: TGTGCCAGCAGCCAGACAGATAGCAATCAGCCCCAGCATTTT.

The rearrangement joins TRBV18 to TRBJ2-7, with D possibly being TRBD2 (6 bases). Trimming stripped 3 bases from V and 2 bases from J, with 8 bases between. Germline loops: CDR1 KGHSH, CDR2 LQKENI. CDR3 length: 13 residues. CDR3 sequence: CASSPGLTYEQYF. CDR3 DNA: TGTGCCAGCTCACCGGGACTCACCTACGAGCAGTACTTC.

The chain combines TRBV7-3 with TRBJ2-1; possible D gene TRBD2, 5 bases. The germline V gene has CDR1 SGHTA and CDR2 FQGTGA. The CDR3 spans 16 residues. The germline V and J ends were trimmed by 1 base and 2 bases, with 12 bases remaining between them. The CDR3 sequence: CASSLRLADAYNEQFF. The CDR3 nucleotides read TGTGCCAGCAGCTTAAGGCTAGCCGACGCCTACAATGAGCAGTTCTTC.

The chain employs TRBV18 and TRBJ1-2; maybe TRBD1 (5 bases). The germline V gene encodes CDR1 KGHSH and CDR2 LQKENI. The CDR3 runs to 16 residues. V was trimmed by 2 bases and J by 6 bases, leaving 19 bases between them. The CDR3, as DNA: TGTGCCAGCTCACCAAGGGGACTGCCCGAGGGGCATGGCTACACCTTC. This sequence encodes CASSPRGLPEGHGYTF.

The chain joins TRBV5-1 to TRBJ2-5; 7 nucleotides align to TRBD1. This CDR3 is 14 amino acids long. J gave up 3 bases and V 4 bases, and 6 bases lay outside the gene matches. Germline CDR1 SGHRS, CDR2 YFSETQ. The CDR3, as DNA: TGCGCCAGCAGCACCGGGACAGCAGAAGAGACCCAGTACTTC. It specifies CASSTGTAEETQYF.

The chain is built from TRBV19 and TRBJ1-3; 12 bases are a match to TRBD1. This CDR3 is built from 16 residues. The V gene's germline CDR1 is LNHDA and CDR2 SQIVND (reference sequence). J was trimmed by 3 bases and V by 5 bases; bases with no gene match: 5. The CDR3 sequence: CASSAGQGAIGNTIYF. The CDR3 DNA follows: TGTGCCAGTAGTGCGGGACAGGGGGCGATTGGAAACACCATATATTTT.

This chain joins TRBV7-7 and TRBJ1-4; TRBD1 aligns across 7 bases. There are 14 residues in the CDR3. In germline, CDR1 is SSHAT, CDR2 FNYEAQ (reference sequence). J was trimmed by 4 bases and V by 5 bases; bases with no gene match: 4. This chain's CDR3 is CASSPGQNNEKLFF. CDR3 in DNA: TGTGCCAGCAGCCCGGGACAGAATAATGAAAAACTGTTTTTT.

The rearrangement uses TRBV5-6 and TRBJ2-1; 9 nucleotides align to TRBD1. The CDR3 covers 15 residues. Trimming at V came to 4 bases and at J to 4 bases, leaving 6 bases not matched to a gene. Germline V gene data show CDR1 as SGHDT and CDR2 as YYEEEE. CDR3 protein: CASSTGTGHYNEQFF. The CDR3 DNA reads TGTGCCAGCAGCACCGGGACAGGGCATTACAATGAGCAGTTCTTC.

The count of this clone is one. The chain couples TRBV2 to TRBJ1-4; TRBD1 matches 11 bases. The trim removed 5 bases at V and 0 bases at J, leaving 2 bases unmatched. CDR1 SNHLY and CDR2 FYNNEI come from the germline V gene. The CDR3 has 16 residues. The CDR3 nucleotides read TGTGCCAGCAGTAGGACAGGGGGCACAACTAATGAAAAACTGTTTTTT. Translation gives CASSRTGGTTNEKLFF.

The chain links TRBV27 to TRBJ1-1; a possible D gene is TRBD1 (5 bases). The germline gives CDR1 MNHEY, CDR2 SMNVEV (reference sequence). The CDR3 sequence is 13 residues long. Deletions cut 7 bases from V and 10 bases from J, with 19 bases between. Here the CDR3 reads CASMGGSQGGAFF. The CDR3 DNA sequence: TGTGCCAGCATGGGGGGGTCCCAGGGAGGAGCTTTCTTT.

CDR3 DNA: TGTGCCAGCAGTTTACCACAGGGGGCGGAAGCTAACTATGGCTACACCTTC. As protein: CASSLPQGAEANYGYTF. The chain uses TRBV28 and TRBJ1-2; 9 bases align to TRBD1. The V segment lost 2 bases and the J segment 0 bases; nucleotides outside the gene matches: 7. Germline V gene sequence: CDR1 MDHEN, CDR2 SYDVKM. The CDR3 is made up of 17 amino acids.

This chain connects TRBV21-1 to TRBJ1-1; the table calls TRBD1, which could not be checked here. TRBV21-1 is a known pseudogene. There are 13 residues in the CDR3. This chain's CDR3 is CASSPTGNTEAFF. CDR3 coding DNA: TGTGCCAGCAGCCCTACAGGGAACACTGAAGCTTTCTTT.

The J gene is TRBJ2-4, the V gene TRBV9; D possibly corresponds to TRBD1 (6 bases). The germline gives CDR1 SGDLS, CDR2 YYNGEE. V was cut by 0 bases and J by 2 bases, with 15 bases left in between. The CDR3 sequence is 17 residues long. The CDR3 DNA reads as TGTGCCAGCAGCGTAGCCCCCACCAGGGGACCCAAAAACATTCAGTACTTC. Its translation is CASSVAPTRGPKNIQYF.

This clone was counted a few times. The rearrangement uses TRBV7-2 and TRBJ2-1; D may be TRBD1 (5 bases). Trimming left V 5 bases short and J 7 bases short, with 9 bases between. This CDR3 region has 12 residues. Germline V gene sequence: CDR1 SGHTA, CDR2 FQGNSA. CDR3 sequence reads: CASSTRQNEQFF. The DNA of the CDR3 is TGTGCCAGCAGCACGAGACAGAATGAGCAGTTCTTC.

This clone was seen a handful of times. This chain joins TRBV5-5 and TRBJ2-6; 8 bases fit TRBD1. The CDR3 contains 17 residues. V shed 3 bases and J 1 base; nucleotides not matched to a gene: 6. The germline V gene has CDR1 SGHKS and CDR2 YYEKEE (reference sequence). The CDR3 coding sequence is TGTGCCAGCAGCTCCCCGACAGGGGTTTCTGGGGCCAACGTCCTGACTTTC. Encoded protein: CASSSPTGVSGANVLTF.

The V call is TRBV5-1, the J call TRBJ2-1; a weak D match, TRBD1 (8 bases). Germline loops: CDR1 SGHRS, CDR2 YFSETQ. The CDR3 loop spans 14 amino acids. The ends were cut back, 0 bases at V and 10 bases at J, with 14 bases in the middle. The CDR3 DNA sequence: TGCGCCAGCAGCTTGGACAGGGGGGGTAACGAGCAGTTCTTC. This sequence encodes CASSLDRGGNEQFF.

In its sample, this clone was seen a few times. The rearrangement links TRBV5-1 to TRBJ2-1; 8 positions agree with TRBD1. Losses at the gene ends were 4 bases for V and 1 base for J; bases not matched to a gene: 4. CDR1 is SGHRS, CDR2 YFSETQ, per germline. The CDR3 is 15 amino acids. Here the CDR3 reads CASSPGQESYNEQFF. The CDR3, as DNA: TGCGCCAGCAGCCCGGGACAGGAATCCTACAATGAGCAGTTCTTC.

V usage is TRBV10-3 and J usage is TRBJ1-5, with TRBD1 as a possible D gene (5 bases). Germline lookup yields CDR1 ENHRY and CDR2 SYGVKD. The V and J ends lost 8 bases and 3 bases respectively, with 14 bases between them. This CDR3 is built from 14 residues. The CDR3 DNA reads TGTGCCATCGGGGGGGACCGGATCAATCAGCCCCAGCATTTT. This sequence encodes CAIGGDRINQPQHF.

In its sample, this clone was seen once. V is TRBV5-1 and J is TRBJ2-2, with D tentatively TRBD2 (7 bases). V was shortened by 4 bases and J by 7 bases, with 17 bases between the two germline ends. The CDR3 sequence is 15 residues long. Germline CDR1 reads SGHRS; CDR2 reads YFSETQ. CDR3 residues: CASSPGGGSGGELFF. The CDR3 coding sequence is TGCGCCAGCAGCCCCGGCGGGGGCTCTGGCGGGGAGCTGTTTTTT. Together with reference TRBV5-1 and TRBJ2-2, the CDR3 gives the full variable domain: KAGVTQTPRYLIKTRGQQVTLSCSPISGHRSVSWYQQTPGQGLQFLFEYFSETQRNKGNFPGRFSGRQFSNSRSEMNVSTLELGDSALYLCASSPGGGSGGELFFGEGSRLTVL.

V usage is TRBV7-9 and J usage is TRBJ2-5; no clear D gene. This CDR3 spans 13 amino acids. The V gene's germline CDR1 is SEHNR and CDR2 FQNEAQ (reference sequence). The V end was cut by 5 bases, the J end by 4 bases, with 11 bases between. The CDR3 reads CASSRSNVETQYF. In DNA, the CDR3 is TGTGCCAGCAGCCGGAGTAATGTAGAGACCCAGTACTTC.

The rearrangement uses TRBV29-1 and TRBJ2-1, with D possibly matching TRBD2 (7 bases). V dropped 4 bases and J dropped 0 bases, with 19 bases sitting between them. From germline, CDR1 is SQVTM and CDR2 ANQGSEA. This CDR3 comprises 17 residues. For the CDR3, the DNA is TGCAGCGTTGGGGGTGAAGGGGGGGGAAGCTCCTACAATGAGCAGTTCTTC. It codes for CSVGGEGGGSSYNEQFF.

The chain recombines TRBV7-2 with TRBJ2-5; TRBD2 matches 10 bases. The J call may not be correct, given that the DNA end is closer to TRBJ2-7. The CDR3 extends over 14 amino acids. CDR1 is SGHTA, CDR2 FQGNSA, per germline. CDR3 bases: TGTGCCAGCAAGCTACTAGCGGGAAATTACGAGCAGTACTTC. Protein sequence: CASKLLAGNYEQYF.

CDR3 region: CASSYGPTLQFPEAFF. Written as DNA, the CDR3 is TGTGCCAGCAGTTACGGGCCCACTCTTCAGTTCCCTGAAGCTTTCTTT. V and J are TRBV6-5 and TRBJ1-1; D gene uncertain. Per the germline V gene, CDR1 is MNHEY and CDR2 is SVGAGI. The CDR3 sequence is 16 residues long. Trimming took off 2 bases at V and 6 bases at J, with 19 bases between the two ends.